Presented here are 26 T cell receptor beta chains from one specimen sequenced in a study of T cell responses to AZD1222 COVID-19 vaccine. Method: immunoSEQ multiplex PCR; TCRdb's copy keeps in-frame clones and lacks some. The sample gives around 190,000 clones, more than 85% of which show up once; over 1.5% is in the top ten. The material sequenced was peripheral blood, taken 28 days after the second AZD1222 dose. All receptors derive from an adult who received the AZD1222 COVID-19 vaccine.

The chain links TRBV11-2 to TRBJ2-2; TRBD2 matches at 9 bases. J was trimmed by 6 bases and V by 1 base; bases with no gene match: 6. CDR3 size: 16 residues. Germline CDR1 is SGHAT and CDR2 is FQNNGV. Here the CDR3 reads CASSLVRGGAAGELFF. The CDR3 DNA follows: TGTGCCAGCAGCTTAGTCCGCGGGGGGGCTGCCGGGGAGCTGTTTTTT. Looking up the rest from reference TRBV11-2 and TRBJ2-2 gives the full variable domain: EAGVAQSPRYKIIEKRQSVAFWCNPISGHATLYWYQQILGQGPKLLIQFQNNGVVDDSQLPKDRFSAERLKGVDSTLKIQPAKLEDSAVYLCASSLVRGGAAGELFFGEGSRLTVL.

The chain joins TRBV27 to TRBJ2-7; D possibly matches TRBD1 or TRBD2 (5 bases each). CDR3 length equals 13 residues. CDR1 and CDR2 (germline): MNHEY, SMNVEV (reference sequence). Deletions cut 3 bases from V and 3 bases from J, with 9 bases between. For the CDR3, the DNA is TGTGCCAGCAGTTTCGGGACCAACTACGAGCAGTACTTC. The encoded protein is CASSFGTNYEQYF.

V gene TRBV19 combines with J gene TRBJ1-5; 9 bases match TRBD1. The CDR3 extends over 15 amino acids. Trimming took 6 bases from V and 3 from J; bases not matched to a gene: 6. Germline V gene lookup returns CDR1 LNHDA and CDR2 SQIVND (reference sequence). The CDR3 sequence is CASSPGTGYNQPQHF. Here the CDR3 DNA reads TGTGCCAGTAGCCCCGGGACAGGGTACAATCAGCCCCAGCATTTT.

This chain joins TRBV3-1 (or the pseudogene TRBV3-2) and TRBJ2-7, with a weak D call TRBD1 (7 bases). Germline loops: CDR1 LGHDT, CDR2 YNNKEL (reference sequence). The CDR3 loop spans 15 amino acids. V lost 3 bases, J lost 2 bases, and 14 bases lay in between. The CDR3 region has the DNA TGTGCCAGCAGCCATAGGTCAGGGGGGACCTACGAGCAGTACTTC. Protein product: CASSHRSGGTYEQYF.

CDR3 DNA: TGTGCCAGCAGCGTGACCGGAGGGAGTGGAGATACGCAGTATTTT. Translated, it gives CASSVTGGSGDTQYF. This chain joins TRBV14 and TRBJ2-3; possible D gene TRBD2, 6 bases. The CDR3 loop spans 15 amino acids. In germline, CDR1 is SGHDN, CDR2 FVKESK. Trimming stripped 5 bases from V and 5 bases from J, with 17 bases between.

This chain uses TRBV6-5 with TRBJ2-1; 16 bases are shared with TRBD2. The CDR3 is 14 amino acids. V was pared by 7 bases and J by 9 bases, with 3 bases of the junction left unmatched. Germline CDR1 and CDR2: MNHEY and SVGAGI. The chain's CDR3 is CASTGLAGGGEQFF. As DNA, the CDR3 is TGTGCCAGCACGGGACTAGCGGGAGGGGGTGAGCAGTTCTTC.

V usage is TRBV19 and J usage is TRBJ2-3; 11 nucleotides agree with TRBD2. The CDR3 contains 15 residues. In germline, CDR1 is LNHDA, CDR2 SQIVND (reference sequence). Trimming cost V 7 bases and J 4 bases; bases outside gene matches: 7. This CDR3 is CASIDSGRVADTQYF. The CDR3 DNA sequence: TGTGCCAGTATTGATAGCGGGAGGGTTGCAGATACGCAGTATTTT.

The chain couples TRBV18 to TRBJ1-2; 8 nucleotides agree with TRBD1. CDR1 is KGHSH and CDR2 is LQKENI in the germline V gene. The CDR3 runs to 16 residues. V gave up 3 bases and J gave up 7 bases; unmatched junction bases: 13. CDR3 coding DNA: TGTGCCAGCTCACCCGGACAGGGCGCGAAGATTGGTGGCTACACCTTC. Translation: CASSPGQGAKIGGYTF.

This chain connects TRBV7-9 to TRBJ2-1, with no clear D. The CDR3 is 13 residues long. V lost 5 bases to trimming and J lost 0 bases, with 5 bases between them. Germline loops: CDR1 SEHNR, CDR2 FQNEAQ (reference sequence). The CDR3 nucleotides read TGTGCCAGCAGCCCCCCCTCCTACAATGAGCAGTTCTTC. It is translated as CASSPPSYNEQFF.

This rearrangement joins TRBV11-2 to TRBJ1-1, with 10 bases identical to TRBD1. In germline, CDR1 is SGHAT, CDR2 FQNNGV. V lost 4 bases and J lost 4; bases outside the gene matches: 6. The CDR3 spans 15 residues. CDR3 in amino acids: CASSSRQGAITEAFF. The CDR3 DNA follows: TGTGCCAGCAGCTCGAGACAGGGGGCTATCACTGAAGCTTTCTTT.

With regard to this clone: This sample also contains other DNA sequences that code for the same CDR3. V is TRBV19 and J is TRBJ1-2; tentatively, D is TRBD1 (5 bases). The V gene lost 3 bases and the J gene lost 2 bases, with 10 bases spanning the gap. The germline CDR1 and CDR2 sequences are LNHDA and SQIVND (reference sequence). The CDR3 sequence is 14 residues long. The CDR3 DNA reads TGTGCCAGTAGTATCGGGGCGGGGAACTATGGCTACACCTTC. Encoded protein: CASSIGAGNYGYTF.

The genes are TRBV3-1 (or the pseudogene TRBV3-2) and TRBJ2-1; D may be TRBD2 (6 bases). The V end was cut by 4 bases, the J end by 5 bases, with 6 bases between. The germline CDR1 and CDR2 sequences are LGHDT and YNNKEL (reference sequence). The CDR3 consists of 12 residues. The DNA for the CDR3 is TGTGCCAGCAGCCCGGGGGACAATGAGCAGTTCTTC. This gives the protein CASSPGDNEQFF.

This chain connects TRBV30 to TRBJ2-2; maybe TRBD2 (5 bases). The V gene's germline CDR1 is GTSNPN and CDR2 SVGIG (reference sequence). V lost 2 bases and J lost 3, with 13 bases in between. The CDR3 runs to 15 residues. The CDR3, as DNA: TGTGCCTGGAGTCCCGCGAGGGCCGACACCGGGGAGCTGTTTTTT. Its protein is CAWSPARADTGELFF.

V and J are TRBV3-1 (or the pseudogene TRBV3-2) and TRBJ2-7; weak D call: TRBD2 (6 bases). This CDR3 has 12 amino acids. Trimming cost V 2 bases and J 7 bases, with 9 bases left between them. Germline V gives CDR1 LGHDT, CDR2 YNNKEL (reference sequence). CDR3 region: CASSQKAGEQYF. The DNA for the CDR3 is TGTGCCAGCAGCCAAAAGGCGGGGGAGCAGTACTTC.

A single count supports this clone. The chain links TRBV11-3 to TRBJ2-5; D is possibly TRBD1 (6 bases). V was clipped by 2 bases and J by 2 bases, with 12 bases between them. Germline loops: CDR1 SGHNT, CDR2 YENEEA. This CDR3 has 15 amino acids. CDR3 nucleotides: TGTGCCAGCAGCTTAATCTGGACAGTTCAAGAGACCCAGTACTTC. This translates into CASSLIWTVQETQYF.

This chain links TRBV11-2 with TRBJ1-2; 11 nucleotides agree with TRBD1. CDR1 is SGHAT, CDR2 FQNNGV, per germline. The CDR3 contains 16 residues. Trimming at V came to 4 bases and at J to 7 bases, leaving 11 bases not matched to a gene. The CDR3 here is CASSSQAGTGGFGYTF. The DNA for the CDR3 is TGTGCCAGCAGCTCACAAGCCGGGACAGGGGGTTTTGGCTACACCTTC.

The chain uses TRBV6-5 and TRBJ1-1; the match to TRBD1 covers 7 bases. This CDR3 is 14 amino acids long. V was pared by 6 bases and J by 0 bases, with 4 bases of the junction left unmatched. CDR1 is MNHEY, CDR2 SVGAGI, per germline. As DNA, the CDR3 is TGTGCCAGCAGAAACAGGGGACTGAACACTGAAGCTTTCTTT. It specifies CASRNRGLNTEAFF.

This clone was observed once. The rearrangement uses TRBV7-9 and TRBJ2-3, with 7 bases aligning to TRBD1. Trimming took 5 bases from V and 5 from J; bases not matched to a gene: 10. The CDR3 has 15 amino acids. Germline loops: CDR1 SEHNR, CDR2 FQNEAQ (reference sequence). The CDR3 here is CASSPSRGGIDTQYF. The CDR3 nucleotides read TGTGCCAGCAGCCCGTCGCGAGGGGGCATAGATACGCAGTATTTT.

This rearrangement joins TRBV10-2 to TRBJ2-5; 11 bases match TRBD2. V was pared by 6 bases and J by 5 bases, with 20 bases of the junction left unmatched. The length of the CDR3 is 19 residues. CDR1 is WSHSY and CDR2 is SAAADI in the germline V gene. Written as DNA, the CDR3 is TGCGCCAGCAGAGAGGGAAGGCGGACTAGCGGGTTAAGAAGGGAGACCCAGTACTTC. Protein: CASREGRRTSGLRRETQYF.

The rearrangement uses TRBV18 and TRBJ2-7; D is possibly TRBD1 or TRBD2 (5 bases each). The length of the CDR3 is 14 residues. Germline CDR1 reads KGHSH; CDR2 reads LQKENI. Trimming removed 3 bases at V and 5 bases at J, with 14 bases between. The CDR3 loop is CASSPRGGDNEQYF. The DNA of the CDR3 is TGTGCCAGCTCACCGCGTGGGGGAGACAACGAGCAGTACTTC.

About this clone: Being one base from a much bigger clone, this may be a read error. Other DNA sequences in the same sample also yield this CDR3. The J gene is TRBJ2-7, the V gene TRBV5-1, with D possibly matching TRBD1 (5 bases). The CDR3 runs to 12 residues. Trimming stripped 0 bases from V and 5 bases from J, with 6 bases between. Germline assignment: CDR1 SGHRS and CDR2 YFSETQ. CDR3 sequence reads: CASSLVGDEQYF. CDR3 DNA sequence: TGCGCCAGCAGCTTGGTAGGGGACGAGCAGTACTTC.

This chain uses TRBV5-8 with TRBJ2-2; D not resolved. This CDR3 is 15 amino acids long. Germline V gives CDR1 SGHTS, CDR2 YDEGEE. V was clipped by 4 bases and J by 4 bases, with 14 bases between them. This chain's CDR3 is CASSQYRVFTGELFF. The DNA for the CDR3 is TGTGCCAGCAGCCAATACAGAGTTTTCACCGGGGAGCTGTTTTTT.

The rearrangement links TRBV5-1 to TRBJ2-1; D ambiguous. Germline CDR1 reads SGHRS; CDR2 reads YFSETQ. Deletions cut 2 bases from V and 8 bases from J, with 11 bases between. The CDR3 length is 13 residues. The CDR3 spells CASSFTRLDEQFF. In nucleotides, the CDR3 is TGCGCCAGCAGCTTCACCCGACTGGATGAGCAGTTCTTC.

The genes are TRBV2 and TRBJ1-2; the match to TRBD1 covers 7 bases. The CDR3 runs 13 residues. J gave up 2 bases and V 4 bases, and 1 base lay outside the gene matches. The germline V gene encodes CDR1 SNHLY and CDR2 FYNNEI. CDR3 amino acids: CASSVGQNYGYTF. For the CDR3, the DNA is TGTGCCAGCAGTGTGGGACAGAACTATGGCTACACCTTC.

CDR3 amino acids: CASSERSGAFVTEAFF. DNA for the CDR3: TGTGCCAGCAGTGAAAGATCAGGGGCTTTCGTCACTGAAGCTTTCTTT. This sequence joins TRBV6-1 and TRBJ1-1; possible D gene TRBD1, 6 bases. This CDR3 region has 16 residues. V lost 2 bases and J 4 bases, leaving 17 bases between the germline ends. CDR1 MNHNS and CDR2 SASEGT come from the germline V gene.

J is TRBJ2-1 and V is TRBV4-1; maybe TRBD1 (6 bases). The CDR3 consists of 18 residues. Germline lookup yields CDR1 MGHRA and CDR2 YSYEKL. V was shortened by 0 bases and J by 11 bases, with 26 bases between the two germline ends. Here the CDR3 DNA reads TGCGCCAGCAGCCAAGATTCGCTTGGGGGCCATGGCCTATTCCAGCAGTTCTTC. Residues: CASSQDSLGGHGLFQQFF.